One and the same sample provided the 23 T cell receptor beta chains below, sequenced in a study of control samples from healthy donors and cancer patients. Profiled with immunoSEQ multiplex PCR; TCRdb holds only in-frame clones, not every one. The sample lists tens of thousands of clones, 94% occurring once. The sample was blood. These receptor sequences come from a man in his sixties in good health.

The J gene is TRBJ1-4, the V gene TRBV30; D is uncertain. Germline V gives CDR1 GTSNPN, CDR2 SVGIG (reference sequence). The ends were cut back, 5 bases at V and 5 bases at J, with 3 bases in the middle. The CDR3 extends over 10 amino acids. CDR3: CAWGNEKLFF. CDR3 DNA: TGTGCCTGGGGGAATGAAAAACTGTTTTTT.

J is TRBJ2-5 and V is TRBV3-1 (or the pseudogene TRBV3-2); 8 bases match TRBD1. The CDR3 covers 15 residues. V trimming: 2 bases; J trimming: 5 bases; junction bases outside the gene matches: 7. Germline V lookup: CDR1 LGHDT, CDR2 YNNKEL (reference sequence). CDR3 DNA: TGTGCCAGCAGCCAATCTGGACAGGGTTCGGAGACCCAGTACTTC. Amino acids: CASSQSGQGSETQYF.

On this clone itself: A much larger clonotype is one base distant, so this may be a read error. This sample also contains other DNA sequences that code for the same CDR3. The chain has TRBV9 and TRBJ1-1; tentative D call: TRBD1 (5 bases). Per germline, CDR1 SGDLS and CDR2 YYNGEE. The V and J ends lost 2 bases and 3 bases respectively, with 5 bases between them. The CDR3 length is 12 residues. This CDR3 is CASSVGDTEAFF. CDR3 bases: TGTGCCAGCAGCGTGGGGGACACTGAAGCTTTCTTT.

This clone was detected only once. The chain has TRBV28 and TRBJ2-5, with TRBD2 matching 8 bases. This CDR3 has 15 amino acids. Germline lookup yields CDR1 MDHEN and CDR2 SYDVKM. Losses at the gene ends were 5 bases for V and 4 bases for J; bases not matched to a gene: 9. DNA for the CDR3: TGTGCCAGCAGTCTGGCGGGGGGCGCGGGAGAGACCCAGTACTTC. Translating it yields CASSLAGGAGETQYF.

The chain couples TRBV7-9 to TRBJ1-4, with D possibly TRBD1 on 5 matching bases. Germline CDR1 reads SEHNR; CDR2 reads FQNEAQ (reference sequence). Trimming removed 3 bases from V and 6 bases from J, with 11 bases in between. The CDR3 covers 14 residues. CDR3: CASSFGRADEKLFF. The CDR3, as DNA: TGTGCCAGCAGCTTTGGCAGGGCGGATGAAAAACTGTTTTTT.

The DNA for the CDR3 is TGTGCCAGCAGAATAAGCTCCTACAATGAGCAGTTCTTC. Translation: CASRISSYNEQFF. The rearrangement uses TRBV5-3 and TRBJ2-1; D unresolved. TRBV5-3 is an open reading frame, and its role is uncertain. V lost 8 bases and J lost 0, with 9 bases in between. The CDR3 has 13 residues.

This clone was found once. CDR3 region: CAWSRGDGQPQHF. The DNA for the CDR3 is TGTGCCTGGTCCCGAGGGGATGGTCAGCCCCAGCATTTT. The V call is TRBV30, the J call TRBJ1-5, with D possibly being TRBD1 (5 bases). Trimming left V 5 bases short and J 6 bases short, with 14 bases between. CDR3 length: 13 amino acids. Germline CDR1 and CDR2: GTSNPN and SVGIG (reference sequence).

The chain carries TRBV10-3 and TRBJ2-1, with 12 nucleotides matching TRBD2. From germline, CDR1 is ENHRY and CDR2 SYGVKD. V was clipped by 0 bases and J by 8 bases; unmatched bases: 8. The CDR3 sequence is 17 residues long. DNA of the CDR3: TGTGCCATCAGTGAGTCAAATCTAGCGGGAGGGAAGGATGAGCAGTTCTTC. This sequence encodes CAISESNLAGGKDEQFF.

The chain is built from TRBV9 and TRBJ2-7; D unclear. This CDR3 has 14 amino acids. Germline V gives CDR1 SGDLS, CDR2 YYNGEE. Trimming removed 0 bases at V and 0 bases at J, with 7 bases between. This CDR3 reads CASSVASSSYEQYF. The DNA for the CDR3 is TGTGCCAGCAGCGTAGCCAGCAGCTCCTACGAGCAGTACTTC.

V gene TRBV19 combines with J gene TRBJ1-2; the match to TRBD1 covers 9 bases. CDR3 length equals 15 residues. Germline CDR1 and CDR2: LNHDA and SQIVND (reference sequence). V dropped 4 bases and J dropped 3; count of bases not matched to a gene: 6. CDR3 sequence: CASSTNRGRDYGYTF. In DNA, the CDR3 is TGTGCCAGTAGTACTAACAGGGGGCGAGACTATGGCTACACCTTC.

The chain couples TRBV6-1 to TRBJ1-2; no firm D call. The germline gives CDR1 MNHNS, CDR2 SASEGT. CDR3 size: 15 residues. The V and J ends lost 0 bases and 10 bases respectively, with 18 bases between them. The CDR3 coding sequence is TGTGCCAGCAGTGAAGCGCTTCTGGACCCACCGGACTACACCTTC. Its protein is CASSEALLDPPDYTF.

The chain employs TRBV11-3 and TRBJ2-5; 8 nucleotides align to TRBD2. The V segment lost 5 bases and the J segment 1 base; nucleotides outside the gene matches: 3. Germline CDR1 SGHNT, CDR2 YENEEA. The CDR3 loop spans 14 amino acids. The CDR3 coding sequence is TGTGCCAGCAGCCCTGGACTAGCCCAAGAGACCCAGTACTTC. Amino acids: CASSPGLAQETQYF.

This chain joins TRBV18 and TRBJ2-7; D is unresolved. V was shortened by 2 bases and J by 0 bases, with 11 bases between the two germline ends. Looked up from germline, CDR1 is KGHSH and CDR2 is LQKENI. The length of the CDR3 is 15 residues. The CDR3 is CASSPITASSYEQYF. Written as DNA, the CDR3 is TGTGCCAGCTCACCAATAACAGCCAGCTCCTACGAGCAGTACTTC.

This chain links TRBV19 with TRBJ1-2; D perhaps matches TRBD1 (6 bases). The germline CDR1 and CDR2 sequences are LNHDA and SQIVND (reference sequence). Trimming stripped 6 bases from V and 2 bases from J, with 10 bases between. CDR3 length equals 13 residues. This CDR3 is CASRDRKNYGYTF. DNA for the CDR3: TGTGCCAGTAGAGACAGGAAGAACTATGGCTACACCTTC.

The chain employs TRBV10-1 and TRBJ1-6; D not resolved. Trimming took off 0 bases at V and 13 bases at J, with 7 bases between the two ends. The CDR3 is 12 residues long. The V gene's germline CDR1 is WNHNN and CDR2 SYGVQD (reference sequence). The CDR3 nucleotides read TGCGCCAGCAGTGAGTCCTTAGGGCCCCTCCACTTT. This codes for CASSESLGPLHF.

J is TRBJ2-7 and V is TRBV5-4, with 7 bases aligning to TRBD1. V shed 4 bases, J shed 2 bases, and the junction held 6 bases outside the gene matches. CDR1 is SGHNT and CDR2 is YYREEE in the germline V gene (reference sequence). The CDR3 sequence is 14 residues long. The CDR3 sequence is CASSHRDSAYEQYF. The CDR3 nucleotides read TGTGCCAGCAGCCACCGGGACAGTGCCTACGAGCAGTACTTC.

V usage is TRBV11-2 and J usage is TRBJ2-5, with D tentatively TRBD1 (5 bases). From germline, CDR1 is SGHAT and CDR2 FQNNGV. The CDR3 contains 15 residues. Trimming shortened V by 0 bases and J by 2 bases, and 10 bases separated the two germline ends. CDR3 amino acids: CASSLDGAGQETQYF. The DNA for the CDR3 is TGTGCCAGCAGCTTAGATGGGGCAGGGCAAGAGACCCAGTACTTC.

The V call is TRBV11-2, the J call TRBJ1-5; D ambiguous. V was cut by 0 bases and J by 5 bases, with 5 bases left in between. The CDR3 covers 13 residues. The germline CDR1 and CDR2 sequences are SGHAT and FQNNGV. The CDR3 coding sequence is TGTGCCAGCAGCTTAGAAGGCCATCAGCCCCAGCATTTT. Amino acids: CASSLEGHQPQHF.

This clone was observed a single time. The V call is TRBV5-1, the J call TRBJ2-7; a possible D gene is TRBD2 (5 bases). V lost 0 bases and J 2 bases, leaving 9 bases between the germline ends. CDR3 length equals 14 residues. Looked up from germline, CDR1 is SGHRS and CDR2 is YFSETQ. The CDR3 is CASSLVEGTYEQYF. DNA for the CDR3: TGCGCCAGCAGCTTGGTTGAGGGAACCTACGAGCAGTACTTC.

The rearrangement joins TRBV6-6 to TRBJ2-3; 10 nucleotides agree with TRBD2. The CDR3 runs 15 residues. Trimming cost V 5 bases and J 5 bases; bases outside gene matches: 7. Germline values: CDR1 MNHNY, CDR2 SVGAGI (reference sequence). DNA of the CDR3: TGTGCCAGCAGTCTAGCGGGAGAGGGAGTAGATACGCAGTATTTT. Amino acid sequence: CASSLAGEGVDTQYF.

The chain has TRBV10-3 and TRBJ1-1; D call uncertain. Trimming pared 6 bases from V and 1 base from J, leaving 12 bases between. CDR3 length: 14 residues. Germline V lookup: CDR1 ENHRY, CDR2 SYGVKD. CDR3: CAIRIGGWNTEAFF. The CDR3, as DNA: TGTGCCATCAGGATAGGAGGGTGGAACACTGAAGCTTTCTTT.

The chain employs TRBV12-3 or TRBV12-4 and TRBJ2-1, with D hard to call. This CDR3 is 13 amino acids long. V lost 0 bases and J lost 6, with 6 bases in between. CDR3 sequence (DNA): TGTGCCAGCAGTTTAGCCGCTAGCAATGAGCAGTTCTTC. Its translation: CASSLAASNEQFF.

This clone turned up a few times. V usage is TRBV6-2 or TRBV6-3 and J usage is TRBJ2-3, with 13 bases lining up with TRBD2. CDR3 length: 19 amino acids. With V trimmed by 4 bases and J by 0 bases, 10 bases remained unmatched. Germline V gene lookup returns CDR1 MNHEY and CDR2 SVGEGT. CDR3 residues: CASSLHRLAGGFSTDTQYF. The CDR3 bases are TGTGCCAGCAGTTTACATCGACTAGCGGGAGGATTTAGCACAGATACGCAGTATTTT.